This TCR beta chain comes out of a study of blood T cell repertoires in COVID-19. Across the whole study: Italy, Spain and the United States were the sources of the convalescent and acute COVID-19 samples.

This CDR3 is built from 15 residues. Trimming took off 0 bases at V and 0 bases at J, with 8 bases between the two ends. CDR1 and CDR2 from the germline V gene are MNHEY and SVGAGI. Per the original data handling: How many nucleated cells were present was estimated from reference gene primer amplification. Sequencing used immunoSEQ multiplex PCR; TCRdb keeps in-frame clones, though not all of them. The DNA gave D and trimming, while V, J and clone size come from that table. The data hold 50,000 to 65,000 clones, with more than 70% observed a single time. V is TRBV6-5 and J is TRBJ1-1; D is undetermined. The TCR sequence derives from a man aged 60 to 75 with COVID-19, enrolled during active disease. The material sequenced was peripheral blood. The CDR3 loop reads CASSYSAGLNTEAFF. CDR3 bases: TGTGCCAGCAGTTACTCGGCAGGTTTGAACACTGAAGCTTTCTTT.